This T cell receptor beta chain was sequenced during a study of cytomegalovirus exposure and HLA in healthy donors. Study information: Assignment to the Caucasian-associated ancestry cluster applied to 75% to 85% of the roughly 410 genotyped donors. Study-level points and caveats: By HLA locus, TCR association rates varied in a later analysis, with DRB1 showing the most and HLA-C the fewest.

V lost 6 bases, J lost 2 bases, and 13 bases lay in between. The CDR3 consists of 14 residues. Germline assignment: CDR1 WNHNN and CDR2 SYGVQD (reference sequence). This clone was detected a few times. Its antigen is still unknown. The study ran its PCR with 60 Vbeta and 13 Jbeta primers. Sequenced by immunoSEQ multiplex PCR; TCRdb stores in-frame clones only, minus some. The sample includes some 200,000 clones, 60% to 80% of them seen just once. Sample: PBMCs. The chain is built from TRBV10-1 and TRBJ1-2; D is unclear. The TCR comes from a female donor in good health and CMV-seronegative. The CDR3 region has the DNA TGCGCCAGCAGCCCTCGGACTGGAAACTATGGCTACACCTTC. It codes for CASSPRTGNYGYTF.